One sample yielded the 14 T cell receptor beta chains listed below, sequenced in a study of technical replicates of blood from a handful of donors. Profiling relied on immunoSEQ multiplex PCR, and the TCRdb table lists in-frame clones only, not all of them. This sample yields 98,000 or so clones, of which 95% are seen a single time; 0.2% to 0.25% belongs to the top ten. The sample consisted of T cells isolated from PBMCs. These receptors were collected from a human donor in good health.

The chain employs TRBV6-1 and TRBJ2-1; no reliable D call. The V and J ends lost 5 bases and 9 bases respectively, with 8 bases between them. This CDR3 spans 11 amino acids. Looked up from germline, CDR1 is MNHNS and CDR2 is SASEGT. The chain's CDR3 is CASSYNTEQFF. In DNA form, the CDR3 reads TGTGCCAGCAGTTACAACACTGAGCAGTTCTTC.

The gene calls are TRBV5-5 and TRBJ2-3; 7 bases match TRBD1. Germline V gene lookup returns CDR1 SGHKS and CDR2 YYEKEE (reference sequence). The CDR3 covers 16 residues. J gave up 3 bases and V 4 bases, and 11 bases lay outside the gene matches. The CDR3, as DNA: TGTGCCAGCAGCCTGGGGACAGTACCGCTAACAGATACGCAGTATTTT. It codes for CASSLGTVPLTDTQYF.

This sequence joins TRBV18 and TRBJ2-7; perhaps TRBD1 as D (6 bases). The CDR3 spans 15 residues. Deletions cut 0 bases from V and 6 bases from J, with 15 bases between. CDR1 is KGHSH and CDR2 is LQKENI in the germline V gene. The CDR3 sequence is CASSPPGQGTPEQYF. The CDR3 DNA follows: TGTGCCAGCTCACCACCGGGGCAGGGGACGCCCGAGCAGTACTTC.

This clone was seen many times. Other DNA sequences in this specimen translate into the identical CDR3. This rearrangement joins TRBV5-6 to TRBJ2-7; the match to TRBD1 covers 7 bases. Germline V gives CDR1 SGHDT, CDR2 YYEEEE. This CDR3 has 13 amino acids. After removal of 4 bases from V and 1 base from J, the junction contained 2 bases not matched to a gene. The CDR3: CASSPTGSYEQYF. In nucleotides, the CDR3 is TGTGCCAGCAGCCCGACAGGGTCCTACGAGCAGTACTTC.

V and J are TRBV6-1 and TRBJ2-3; weak D call: TRBD2 (5 bases). Germline-derived CDR1 and CDR2 are MNHNS and SASEGT. The CDR3 extends over 12 amino acids. V dropped 8 bases and J dropped 9 bases, with 15 bases sitting between them. CDR3 loop: CASSMRETTQYF. For the CDR3, the DNA is TGTGCCAGCTCTATGAGGGAGACAACGCAGTATTTT.

The V and J genes are TRBV6-6 and TRBJ2-3; the D is unclear. Trimming stripped 0 bases from V and 6 bases from J, with 13 bases between. This CDR3 region has 15 residues. Germline assignment: CDR1 MNHNY and CDR2 SVGAGI (reference sequence). CDR3 sequence: CASSYSGLSVDTQYF. DNA for the CDR3: TGTGCCAGCAGTTACTCGGGCCTTTCGGTGGATACGCAGTATTTT.

V usage is TRBV2 and J usage is TRBJ2-2; TRBD1 aligns across 7 bases. V dropped 1 base and J dropped 1; count of bases not matched to a gene: 3. CDR3 length: 16 amino acids. Germline-derived CDR1 and CDR2 are SNHLY and FYNNEI. CDR3 bases: TGTGCCAGCAGTGAAGTGAGGACAGGGAACACCGGGGAGCTGTTTTTT. Encoded protein: CASSEVRTGNTGELFF. Based on the CDR3 plus reference TRBV2 and TRBJ2-2, the full variable domain is EPEVTQTPSHQVTQMGQEVILRCVPISNHLYFYWYRQILGQKVEFLVSFYNNEISEKSEIFDDQFSVERPDGSNFTLKIRSTKLEDSAMYFCASSEVRTGNTGELFFGEGSRLTVL.

The gene calls are TRBV5-1 and TRBJ2-1, with D tentatively TRBD2 (7 bases). Trimming took off 5 bases at V and 4 bases at J, with 16 bases between the two ends. Germline CDR1 reads SGHRS; CDR2 reads YFSETQ. The CDR3 spans 15 residues. As DNA, the CDR3 is TGCGCCAGCAGGAAAGGGGGGGGGCAGTACAATGAGCAGTTCTTC. Its translation: CASRKGGGQYNEQFF.

The V and J genes are TRBV29-1 and TRBJ2-2, with TRBD2 as a possible D gene (5 bases). With 4 bases removed from V and 1 base from J, the gap between germline ends came to 10 bases. CDR1 SQVTM and CDR2 ANQGSEA come from the germline V gene. The CDR3 is 14 amino acids. CDR3 in DNA: TGCAGCGTTGTCAAAGGAGGGAACACCGGGGAGCTGTTTTTT. This sequence encodes CSVVKGGNTGELFF.

This sequence joins TRBV28 and TRBJ2-7; 8 bases match TRBD2. The length of the CDR3 is 15 residues. The V and J ends lost 3 bases and 4 bases, in that order; junction bases with no gene match: 8. Germline loops: CDR1 MDHEN, CDR2 SYDVKM. The CDR3 region is CASSLERAGAYEQYF. The CDR3 coding sequence is TGTGCCAGCAGTTTGGAGAGAGCGGGAGCTTACGAGCAGTACTTC.

The chain links TRBV7-3 to TRBJ1-5, with D uncertain. Germline CDR1 SGHTA, CDR2 FQGTGA. This CDR3 contains 8 residues. V lost 5 bases and J lost 15, with 5 bases in between. The CDR3 sequence: CASSLGHF. For the CDR3, the DNA is TGTGCCAGCAGCCTAGGGCATTTT.

The rearrangement links TRBV21-1 to TRBJ2-1; TRBD2, the table's D call, lacks a check against the DNA. TRBV21-1 is reported as a pseudogene. The CDR3 has 15 residues. As DNA, the CDR3 is TGTGCCAGCAGCAAAGCGGTACTCCCGTACAATGAGCAGTTCTTC. Translated, it gives CASSKAVLPYNEQFF.

This rearrangement joins TRBV7-9 to TRBJ1-5; 7 bases align to TRBD1. Germline-derived CDR1 and CDR2 are SEHNR and FQNEAQ (reference sequence). The J segment lost 5 bases and the V segment lost 5 bases, leaving 9 bases of the junction unmatched. This CDR3 is built from 15 residues. The CDR3 loop reads CASSRSRDSDQPQHF. In DNA form, the CDR3 reads TGTGCCAGCAGCCGTTCCCGGGACAGTGATCAGCCCCAGCATTTT.

V usage is TRBV6-5 and J usage is TRBJ1-3; 7 bases are a match to TRBD1. Germline CDR1 is MNHEY and CDR2 is SVGAGI. V was pared by 6 bases and J by 3 bases, with 8 bases of the junction left unmatched. This CDR3 spans 15 amino acids. The DNA for the CDR3 is TGTGCCAGCAGACAGGGGCGTCTCAATGGAAACACCATATATTTT. Protein product: CASRQGRLNGNTIYF.